These 12 T cell receptor beta chains were sequenced from one sample in a study of OX40 agonist ivuxolimab in advanced cancers. Assay used: immunoSEQ multiplex PCR; TCRdb lists only in-frame clones, some missing. The sample consists of tens of thousands of clones, around nine tenths of them appearing once. Sequenced here: CD4+ or CD8+ T cells sorted from blood, sampled in a trial of the OX40 agonist ivuxolimab. These receptors all come from an adult with an advanced solid tumor such as melanoma, head and neck, liver or kidney cancer.

The CDR3 loop is CASSTSQGLRYEQYF. The CDR3 DNA sequence: TGTGCCAGTAGTACCTCCCAGGGCCTAAGGTACGAGCAGTACTTC. The chain couples TRBV19 to TRBJ2-7, with D possibly TRBD1 on 5 matching bases. Germline loops: CDR1 LNHDA, CDR2 SQIVND (reference sequence). The CDR3 spans 15 residues. Trimming shortened V by 4 bases and J by 4 bases, and 17 bases separated the two germline ends. The full variable domain, in which reference TRBV19 and TRBJ2-7 provide the parts outside the CDR3, is DGGITQSPKYLFRKEGQNVTLSCEQNLNHDAMYWYRQDPGQGLRLIYYSQIVNDFQKGDIAEGYSVSREKKESFPLTVTSAQKNPTAFYLCASSTSQGLRYEQYFGPGTRLTVT.

The chain links TRBV7-6 to TRBJ1-5; D gene uncertain. The germline V gene encodes CDR1 SGHVS and CDR2 FNYEAQ. The CDR3 runs to 12 residues. V was shortened by 10 bases and J by 5 bases, with 12 bases between the two germline ends. CDR3 in amino acids: CAIGGGDQPQHF. The CDR3 nucleotides are TGTGCCATTGGCGGCGGGGATCAGCCCCAGCATTTT. The full variable domain, rest sourced from reference TRBV7-6 and TRBJ1-5, is GAGVSQSPRYKVTKRGQDVALRCDPISGHVSLYWYRQALGQGPEFLTYFNYEAQQDKSGLPNDRFSAERPEGSISTLTIQRTEQRDSAMYRCAIGGGDQPQHFGDGTRLSIL.

The CDR3 DNA sequence: TGTGCCAGCAGCGTAGGGGGAGCGGGAGGGTTCCCCGAGCAGTACTTC. Translation gives CASSVGGAGGFPEQYF. J is TRBJ2-7 and V is TRBV9; 10 bases fit TRBD2. Germline CDR1 reads SGDLS; CDR2 reads YYNGEE. The CDR3 extends over 16 amino acids. V lost 0 bases to trimming and J lost 6 bases; unmatched junction nucleotides: 9.

This clone appeared a single time. The V and J genes are TRBV7-9 and TRBJ2-5, with D possibly called TRBD1 or TRBD2 (5 bases each). There are 13 residues in the CDR3. Germline V CDR1 and CDR2: SEHNR, FQNEAQ (reference sequence). Trimming removed 7 bases from V and 5 bases from J, with 14 bases in between. The CDR3 loop reads CASTRGVDETQYF. The CDR3 DNA reads as TGTGCCAGCACCCGAGGGGTTGACGAGACCCAGTACTTC.

This chain links TRBV5-1 with TRBJ2-7; TRBD1 might be the D (6 bases). In germline, CDR1 is SGHRS, CDR2 YFSETQ. Trimming cost V 3 bases and J 0 bases, with 13 bases left between them. The CDR3 contains 15 residues. The CDR3 reads CASSSGGQSSYEQYF. CDR3 coding DNA: TGCGCCAGCAGCTCGGGCGGACAGAGCTCCTACGAGCAGTACTTC.

This clone was recorded once. V usage is TRBV5-1 and J usage is TRBJ2-3, with 7 bases lining up with TRBD2. Germline V gene sequence: CDR1 SGHRS, CDR2 YFSETQ. The CDR3 totals 16 residues. After removal of 2 bases from V and 0 bases from J, the junction contained 6 bases not matched to a gene. CDR3 sequence: CASSFSSGASTDTQYF. The CDR3 nucleotides read TGCGCCAGCAGCTTTTCTAGCGGAGCTAGCACAGATACGCAGTATTTT.

This chain uses TRBV14 with TRBJ2-3; TRBD2 agrees at 8 bases. The V and J ends lost 8 bases and 2 bases, in that order; junction bases with no gene match: 9. The CDR3 has 15 residues. Germline V gives CDR1 SGHDN, CDR2 FVKESK. The CDR3 sequence is CASRGASGSTDTQYF. Here the CDR3 DNA reads TGTGCCAGCCGTGGGGCTAGCGGGTCCACAGATACGCAGTATTTT.

CDR3 DNA: TGTGCCAGCAGCCCCGAGATCCATCCCACAGATACGCAGTATTTT. Translation gives CASSPEIHPTDTQYF. The rearrangement uses TRBV9 and TRBJ2-3; D is ambiguous. CDR1 is SGDLS and CDR2 is YYNGEE in the germline V gene. CDR3 size: 15 residues. V was clipped by 4 bases and J by 2 bases, with 14 bases between them.

The rearrangement links TRBV30 to TRBJ1-1; D is undetermined. The V end was cut by 3 bases, the J end by 1 base, with 9 bases between. Germline-derived CDR1 and CDR2 are GTSNPN and SVGIG (reference sequence). CDR3 length equals 13 residues. The CDR3 DNA reads TGTGCCTGGAGCAGACTCACGAACACTGAAGCTTTCTTT. It is translated as CAWSRLTNTEAFF.

V is TRBV5-1 and J is TRBJ2-3; no clear D. Germline V gene sequence: CDR1 SGHRS, CDR2 YFSETQ. There are 15 residues in the CDR3. V dropped 3 bases and J dropped 3 bases, with 14 bases sitting between them. This chain's CDR3 is CASSSATAWTDTQYF. In DNA, the CDR3 is TGCGCCAGCAGCTCGGCAACGGCGTGGACAGATACGCAGTATTTT.

This clone has more than one count but fewer than ten. The gene calls are TRBV10-1 and TRBJ2-1; 10 positions agree with TRBD2. The V gene end was trimmed by 3 bases and the J gene end by 12 bases; junction bases not matched to a gene: 5. The CDR3 is 13 amino acids. Germline CDR1 is WNHNN and CDR2 is SYGVQD (reference sequence). The CDR3 bases are TGCGCCAGCAGTGATCGAATAGCGGGAGGGCAGTTCTTC. Encoded protein: CASSDRIAGGQFF.

The V gene is TRBV6-5, the J gene TRBJ1-1; the D gene is possibly TRBD1 (5 bases). Germline CDR1 MNHEY, CDR2 SVGAGI. V lost 2 bases and J 1 base, leaving 8 bases between the germline ends. This CDR3 has 14 amino acids. Written as DNA, the CDR3 is TGTGCCAGCAGTTACCAGACAGAGAACACTGAAGCTTTCTTT. Translation: CASSYQTENTEAFF.